The 28 T cell receptor beta chains reported below all come from one sample, sequenced in a study of blood T cell repertoires in COVID-19. Clones were read by immunoSEQ multiplex PCR, and TCRdb kept only the in-frame ones, dropping some. The table records about 120,000 clones, 85% to 90% of them present only once. Sequenced: peripheral blood. These receptor sequences come from a man aged 65-85 years with active or convalescent COVID-19.

V usage is TRBV9 and J usage is TRBJ2-1; D possibly corresponds to TRBD1 (5 bases). The length of the CDR3 is 12 residues. The germline V gene encodes CDR1 SGDLS and CDR2 YYNGEE. The germline V and J ends were trimmed by 0 bases and 13 bases, with 11 bases remaining between them. The chain's CDR3 is CASSVGQGIQFF. The DNA of the CDR3 is TGTGCCAGCAGCGTAGGCCAGGGCATTCAGTTCTTC.

The chain couples TRBV5-6 to TRBJ1-1; maybe TRBD1 (5 bases). The CDR3 loop spans 15 amino acids. V was clipped by 3 bases and J by 0 bases, with 12 bases between them. Germline CDR1 reads SGHDT; CDR2 reads YYEEEE. The CDR3 loop is CASSSWTDMNTEAFF. CDR3 coding DNA: TGTGCCAGCAGCTCTTGGACGGACATGAACACTGAAGCTTTCTTT.

This chain connects TRBV5-1 to TRBJ1-4; 8 positions match TRBD1. The V segment lost 4 bases and the J segment 3 bases; nucleotides outside the gene matches: 5. CDR1 and CDR2 (germline): SGHRS, YFSETQ. This CDR3 has 15 amino acids. The CDR3 DNA is TGCGCCAGCAGCAGCGGACAGGGCTCTAATGAAAAACTGTTTTTT. It encodes CASSSGQGSNEKLFF.

The chain uses TRBV7-9 and TRBJ1-3; D is possibly TRBD1 (5 bases). Trimming pared 3 bases from V and 0 bases from J, leaving 6 bases between. The CDR3 spans 14 residues. The germline gives CDR1 SEHNR, CDR2 FQNEAQ (reference sequence). CDR3 protein: CASSLGLSGNTIYF. The CDR3 DNA sequence: TGTGCCAGCAGCTTGGGACTCTCTGGAAACACCATATATTTT.

This clone was picked up a small number of times. This chain connects TRBV27 to TRBJ2-7; 14 nucleotides align to TRBD2. V was pared by 6 bases and J by 4 bases, with 5 bases of the junction left unmatched. Per the germline V gene, CDR1 is MNHEY and CDR2 is SMNVEV (reference sequence). This CDR3 region has 15 residues. CDR3 nucleotides: TGTGCCAGCAGGTCGACTAGCGGGAGGGTATACGAGCAGTACTTC. Its translation is CASRSTSGRVYEQYF.

The chain is built from TRBV10-3 and TRBJ2-1, with TRBD1 matching 7 bases. Germline V gene data show CDR1 as ENHRY and CDR2 as SYGVKD. CDR3 length equals 15 residues. Trimming removed 3 bases from V and 5 bases from J; junction bases left unmatched: 7. CDR3 nucleotide sequence: TGTGCCATCAGTGACCCGACAGGGTCCAACAATGAGCAGTTCTTC. Its translation: CAISDPTGSNNEQFF.

V usage is TRBV28 and J usage is TRBJ2-2; D is perhaps TRBD1 (5 bases). The CDR3 loop spans 14 amino acids. The V and J ends lost 5 bases and 7 bases respectively, with 14 bases between them. Germline V gene data show CDR1 as MDHEN and CDR2 as SYDVKM. The CDR3 DNA follows: TGTGCCAGCAGTGTCGACCCCCAGGGCGGGGAGCTGTTTTTT. Its translation is CASSVDPQGGELFF.

This chain uses TRBV19 with TRBJ1-1; D might be TRBD1 (6 bases). Germline V gives CDR1 LNHDA, CDR2 SQIVND (reference sequence). CDR3 length: 15 amino acids. Trimming left V 7 bases short and J 1 base short, with 16 bases between. CDR3 nucleotides: TGTGCCAGTACCCGGGCGGGGGGGCGGAACACTGAAGCTTTCTTT. It specifies CASTRAGGRNTEAFF.

The chain links TRBV6-5 to TRBJ1-6; 8 bases are a match to TRBD1. Losses at the gene ends were 6 bases for V and 9 bases for J; bases not matched to a gene: 4. Germline-derived CDR1 and CDR2 are MNHEY and SVGAGI. The CDR3 is 13 residues long. Here the CDR3 DNA reads TGTGCCAGCAGAGGACAGGGTGGTTCACCCCTCCACTTT. Translating gives CASRGQGGSPLHF.

V usage is TRBV15 and J usage is TRBJ2-1; tentatively, D is TRBD2 (6 bases). The ends were cut back, 0 bases at V and 7 bases at J, with 10 bases in the middle. Per germline, CDR1 LNHNV and CDR2 YYDKDF (reference sequence). The CDR3 is 14 amino acids. The CDR3 protein is CATSRDVAGNEQFF. Here the CDR3 DNA reads TGTGCCACCAGCAGAGATGTGGCGGGGAATGAGCAGTTCTTC.

V usage is TRBV5-5 and J usage is TRBJ2-1, with TRBD2 matching 11 bases. The V and J ends lost 0 bases and 10 bases, in that order; junction bases with no gene match: 3. The V gene's germline CDR1 is SGHKS and CDR2 YYEKEE (reference sequence). The CDR3 runs 14 residues. The CDR3 DNA follows: TGTGCCAGCAGCTTGGAGTCTAGCGGGAGGGAGCAGTTCTTC. It yields the protein CASSLESSGREQFF.

The CDR3 here is CASSFKGGTEAFF. The CDR3 DNA is TGTGCCAGCAGCTTCAAGGGCGGGACTGAAGCTTTCTTT. The chain carries TRBV7-2 and TRBJ1-1; D gene unclear. The ends were cut back, 3 bases at V and 5 bases at J, with 10 bases in the middle. Germline-derived CDR1 and CDR2 are SGHTA and FQGNSA. The CDR3 sequence is 13 residues long.

This clone was detected only once. This chain joins TRBV15 and TRBJ1-4; D is possibly TRBD1 (6 bases). Germline V gene data show CDR1 as LNHNV and CDR2 as YYDKDF (reference sequence). The length of the CDR3 is 17 residues. Trimming took off 3 bases at V and 0 bases at J, with 14 bases between the two ends. DNA for the CDR3: TGTGCCACCAGCAGGGGGGCTGGTGACACAACTAATGAAAAACTGTTTTTT. Translating gives CATSRGAGDTTNEKLFF. Full variable domain (rest looked up from reference TRBV15 and TRBJ1-4): DAMVIQNPRYQVTQFGKPVTLSCSQTLNHNVMYWYQQKSSQAPKLLFHYYDKDFNNEADTPDNFQSRRPNTSFCFLDIRSPGLGDTAMYLCATSRGAGDTTNEKLFFGSGTQLSVL.

In this sample, this clone turned up a few times. Other nucleotide sequences from this sample produce the same CDR3. This chain uses TRBV18 with TRBJ1-5; D remains ambiguous. The germline CDR1 and CDR2 sequences are KGHSH and LQKENI. Trimming took off 2 bases at V and 4 bases at J, with 12 bases between the two ends. This CDR3 has 15 amino acids. The CDR3 sequence is CASSPGGQPNQPQHF. CDR3 nucleotide sequence: TGTGCCAGCTCACCAGGCGGGCAGCCTAATCAGCCCCAGCATTTT.

The chain employs TRBV28 and TRBJ1-1, with a weak D call TRBD1 (5 bases). In germline, CDR1 is MDHEN, CDR2 SYDVKM. Trimming removed 10 bases at V and 1 base at J, with 16 bases between. CDR3 size: 14 residues. The DNA for the CDR3 is TGTGCCACCAAGGTTGTTAGGGGGAACACTGAAGCTTTCTTT. Amino acids: CATKVVRGNTEAFF.

This clone came up a few times. This chain uses TRBV5-4 with TRBJ2-7; 7 positions agree with TRBD2. Germline V gives CDR1 SGHNT, CDR2 YYREEE (reference sequence). The CDR3 totals 13 residues. The junction had 6 bases not matched to a gene; V was cut back by 0 bases and J by 9 bases. The CDR3 region has the DNA TGTGCCAGCAGCTTGGTCGAGTCGGGAGGGCAGTACTTC. Translation: CASSLVESGGQYF.

This clone was seen just once. J is TRBJ1-4 and V is TRBV25-1, with D perhaps TRBD1 (6 bases). This CDR3 has 14 amino acids. Trimming took off 5 bases at V and 8 bases at J, with 15 bases between the two ends. Per the germline V gene, CDR1 is MGHDK and CDR2 is SYGVNS. In DNA, the CDR3 is TGTGCCAGCAGTCCTTGGACAGCGGAGGAAAAACTGTTTTTT. Amino acid sequence: CASSPWTAEEKLFF.

V and J are TRBV5-1 and TRBJ2-7, with D possibly TRBD1 on 6 matching bases. The CDR3 contains 15 residues. The germline V gene encodes CDR1 SGHRS and CDR2 YFSETQ. V dropped 2 bases and J dropped 3 bases, with 15 bases sitting between them. CDR3 sequence: CASSFEDSFFYEQYF. CDR3 in DNA: TGCGCCAGCAGCTTTGAGGACAGCTTCTTCTACGAGCAGTACTTC.

J is TRBJ2-3 and V is TRBV4-2, with 16 bases aligning to TRBD2. The CDR3 contains 19 residues. Germline assignment: CDR1 LGHNA and CDR2 YNFKEQ. V lost 2 bases and J lost 6; bases outside the gene matches: 11. CDR3 amino acids: CASSQLAGTSGRASDTQYF. For the CDR3, the DNA is TGTGCCAGCAGCCAACTTGCCGGGACTAGCGGGAGGGCCTCGGATACGCAGTATTTT.

The chain employs TRBV6-5 and TRBJ1-2; 7 nucleotides agree with TRBD1. Germline loops: CDR1 MNHEY, CDR2 SVGAGI. With V trimmed by 6 bases and J by 0 bases, 7 bases remained unmatched. CDR3 length: 15 residues. The CDR3 bases are TGTGCCAGCAGCCCGGGACAGCTAGCTAACTATGGCTACACCTTC. It yields the protein CASSPGQLANYGYTF.

The CDR3 nucleotides read TGTGCCAGCAGCCCATCCCTCGGGAGTAGCTCCTACAATGAGCAGTTCTTC. Its protein is CASSPSLGSSSYNEQFF. This chain joins TRBV11-3 and TRBJ2-1, with D maybe TRBD2 (6 bases). The V and J ends lost 5 bases and 0 bases respectively, with 17 bases between them. The CDR3 consists of 17 residues. Germline CDR1 is SGHNT and CDR2 is YENEEA. The full variable domain, with the rest looked up from reference TRBV11-3 and TRBJ2-1, is EAGVVQSPRYKIIEKKQPVAFWCNPISGHNTLYWYLQNLGQGPELLIRYENEEAVDDSQLPKDRFSAERLKGVDSTLKIQPAELGDSAVYLCASSPSLGSSSYNEQFFGPGTRLTVL.

J is TRBJ1-5 and V is TRBV2; TRBD1 matches at 10 bases. This CDR3 spans 16 amino acids. The junction had 5 bases not matched to a gene; V was cut back by 3 bases and J by 3 bases. Looked up from germline, CDR1 is SNHLY and CDR2 is FYNNEI. CDR3 DNA: TGTGCCAGCAGTGACGGGACAGGGGTCACCAATCAGCCCCAGCATTTT. This encodes CASSDGTGVTNQPQHF.

This clone turned up a few times. This rearrangement joins TRBV30 to TRBJ1-5, with D perhaps matching TRBD1 (5 bases). This CDR3 spans 17 amino acids. CDR1 GTSNPN and CDR2 SVGIG come from the germline V gene (reference sequence). V was pared by 5 bases and J by 1 base, with 21 bases between. The CDR3 loop reads CAWGAGPNSGSNQPQHF. Written as DNA, the CDR3 is TGTGCCTGGGGGGCAGGACCAAACTCAGGGAGCAATCAGCCCCAGCATTTT.

The chain links TRBV3-1 (or the pseudogene TRBV3-2) to TRBJ1-2; 8 bases agree with TRBD1. CDR1 and CDR2 from the germline V gene are LGHDT and YNNKEL (reference sequence). V lost 3 bases and J lost 4; bases outside the gene matches: 19. CDR3 length: 19 amino acids. The CDR3 sequence: CASSQDDGTGIRPRYGYTF. CDR3 DNA sequence: TGTGCCAGCAGCCAGGATGATGGGACAGGTATAAGGCCGCGCTATGGCTACACCTTC.

The chain joins TRBV3-1 (or the pseudogene TRBV3-2) to TRBJ2-2, with 8 bases fitting TRBD1. V was clipped by 4 bases and J by 7 bases; unmatched bases: 8. Germline-derived CDR1 and CDR2 are LGHDT and YNNKEL (reference sequence). This CDR3 has 15 residues. For the CDR3, the DNA is TGTGCCAGCAGCCTATTAAGACAGGGGTTCGGGGAGCTGTTTTTT. Protein: CASSLLRQGFGELFF.

The V and J genes are TRBV11-2 and TRBJ2-3; 10 bases are a match to TRBD2. This CDR3 contains 19 residues. Germline V gene lookup returns CDR1 SGHAT and CDR2 FQNNGV. V trimming: 5 bases; J trimming: 3 bases; junction bases outside the gene matches: 17. The CDR3 nucleotides are TGTGCCAGCAGCCCCGGCAAAGCGGGAGGGCCCTTTGTTACAGATACGCAGTATTTT. It codes for CASSPGKAGGPFVTDTQYF.

This clone has a single count. The chain has TRBV28 and TRBJ1-5, with 7 bases lining up with TRBD1. The CDR3 is made up of 16 amino acids. Trimming cost V 3 bases and J 3 bases; bases outside gene matches: 8. In germline, CDR1 is MDHEN, CDR2 SYDVKM. The CDR3 DNA reads TGTGCCAGCAGTTTCGGACAGGTAGTACCCAATCAGCCCCAGCATTTT. Amino acids: CASSFGQVVPNQPQHF.

The chain is built from TRBV6-4 and TRBJ1-1; D call uncertain. This CDR3 spans 13 amino acids. Germline V gives CDR1 MRHNA, CDR2 SNTAGT. V was pared by 4 bases and J by 0 bases, with 6 bases between. CDR3 in DNA: TGTGCCAGCAGTGTGGACTTGAACACTGAAGCTTTCTTT. Amino acid sequence: CASSVDLNTEAFF.